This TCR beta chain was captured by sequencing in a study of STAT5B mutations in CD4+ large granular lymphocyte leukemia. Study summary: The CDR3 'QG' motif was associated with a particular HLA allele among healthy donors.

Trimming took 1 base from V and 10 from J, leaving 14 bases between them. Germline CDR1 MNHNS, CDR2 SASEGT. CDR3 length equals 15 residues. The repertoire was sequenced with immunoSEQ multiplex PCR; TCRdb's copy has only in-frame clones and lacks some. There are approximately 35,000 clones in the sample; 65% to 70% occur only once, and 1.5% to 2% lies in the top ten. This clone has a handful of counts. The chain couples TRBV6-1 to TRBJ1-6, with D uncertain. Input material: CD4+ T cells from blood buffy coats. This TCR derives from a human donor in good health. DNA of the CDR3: TGTGCCAGCAGTGAAGTTGGTGGGTCTAGGTCACCCCTCCACTTT. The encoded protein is CASSEVGGSRSPLHF.